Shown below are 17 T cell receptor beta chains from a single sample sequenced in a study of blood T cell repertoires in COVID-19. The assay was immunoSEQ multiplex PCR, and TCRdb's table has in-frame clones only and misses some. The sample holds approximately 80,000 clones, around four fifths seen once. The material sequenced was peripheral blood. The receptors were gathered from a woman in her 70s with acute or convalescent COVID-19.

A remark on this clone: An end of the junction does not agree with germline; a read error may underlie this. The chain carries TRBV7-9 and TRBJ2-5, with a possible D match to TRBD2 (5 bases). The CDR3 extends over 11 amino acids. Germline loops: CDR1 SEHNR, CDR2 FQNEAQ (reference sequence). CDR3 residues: CACSSGETQYF. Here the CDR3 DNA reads TGTGCCTGCAGCAGCGGAGAGACCCAGTACTTC.

For the CDR3, the DNA is TGTGCCAGTAGTACTACAGCCTACGGCTATGGCTACACCTTC. This translates into CASSTTAYGYGYTF. V usage is TRBV19 and J usage is TRBJ1-2, with D unclear. V was cut by 4 bases and J by 4 bases, with 13 bases left in between. The CDR3 is 14 residues long. CDR1 LNHDA and CDR2 SQIVND come from the germline V gene (reference sequence).

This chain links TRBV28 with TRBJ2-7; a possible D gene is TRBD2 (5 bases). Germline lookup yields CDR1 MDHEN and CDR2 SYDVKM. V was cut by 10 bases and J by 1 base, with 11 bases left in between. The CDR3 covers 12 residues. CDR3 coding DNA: TGTGCCACAAGAGGGTTGTCCTACGAGCAGTACTTC. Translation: CATRGLSYEQYF. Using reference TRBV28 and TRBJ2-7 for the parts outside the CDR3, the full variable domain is DVKVTQSSRYLVKRTGEKVFLECVQDMDHENMFWYRQDPGLGLRLIYFSYDVKMKEKGDIPEGYSVSREKKERFSLILESASTNQTSMYLCATRGLSYEQYFGPGTRLTVT.

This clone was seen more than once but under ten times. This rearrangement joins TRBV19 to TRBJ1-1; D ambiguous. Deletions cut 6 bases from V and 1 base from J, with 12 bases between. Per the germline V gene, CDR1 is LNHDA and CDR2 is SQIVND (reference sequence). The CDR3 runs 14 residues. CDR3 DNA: TGTGCCAGTAGGAACGACGACACGAACACTGAAGCTTTCTTT. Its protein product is CASRNDDTNTEAFF.

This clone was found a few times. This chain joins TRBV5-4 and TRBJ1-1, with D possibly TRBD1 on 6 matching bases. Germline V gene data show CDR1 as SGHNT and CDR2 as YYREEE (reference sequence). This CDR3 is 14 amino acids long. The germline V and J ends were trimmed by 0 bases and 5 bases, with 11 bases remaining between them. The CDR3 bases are TGTGCCAGCAGCTTGGCAGGGGATCAGACTGAAGCTTTCTTT. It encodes CASSLAGDQTEAFF.

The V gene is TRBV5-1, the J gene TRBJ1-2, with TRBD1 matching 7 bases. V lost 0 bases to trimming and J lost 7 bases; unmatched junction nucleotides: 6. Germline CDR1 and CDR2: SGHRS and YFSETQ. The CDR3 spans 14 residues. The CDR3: CASSLGTGEAGYTF. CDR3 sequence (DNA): TGCGCCAGCAGCTTGGGTACAGGGGAGGCTGGCTACACCTTC.

The CDR3 coding sequence is TGTGCCAGCAGTGTGACAGGGGGCATGGATACGCAGTATTTT. Its protein product is CASSVTGGMDTQYF. The chain uses TRBV2 and TRBJ2-3; 10 bases align to TRBD1. The length of the CDR3 is 14 residues. Germline CDR1 reads SNHLY; CDR2 reads FYNNEI. V was clipped by 4 bases and J by 6 bases; unmatched bases: 4.

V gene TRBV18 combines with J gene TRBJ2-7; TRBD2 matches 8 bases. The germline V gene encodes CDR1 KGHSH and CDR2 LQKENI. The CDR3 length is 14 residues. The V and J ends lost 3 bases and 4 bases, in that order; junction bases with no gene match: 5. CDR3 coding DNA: TGTGCCAGCTCACCCGGGGGGGCCAGATACGAGCAGTACTTC. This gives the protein CASSPGGARYEQYF.

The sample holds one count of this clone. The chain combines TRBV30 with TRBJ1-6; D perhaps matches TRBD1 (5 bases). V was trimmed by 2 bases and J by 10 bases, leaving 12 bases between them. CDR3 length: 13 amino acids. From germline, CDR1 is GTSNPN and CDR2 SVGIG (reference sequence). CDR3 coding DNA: TGTGCCTGGAGTCAGGGTGGCCGCTCACCCCTCCACTTT. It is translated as CAWSQGGRSPLHF.

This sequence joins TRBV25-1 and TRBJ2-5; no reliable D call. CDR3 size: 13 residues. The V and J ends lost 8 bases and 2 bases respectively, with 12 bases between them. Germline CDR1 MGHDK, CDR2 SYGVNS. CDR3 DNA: TGTGCCAGCGCCTCGACACTTCAAGAGACCCAGTACTTC. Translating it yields CASASTLQETQYF.

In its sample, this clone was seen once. The CDR3 coding sequence is TGTGCCAGCAGTCCGAGACAGTTAGTAGCTTTCTTT. Translating it yields CASSPRQLVAFF. The gene calls are TRBV28 and TRBJ1-1; possible D gene TRBD1, 5 bases. This CDR3 has 12 amino acids. The V end lost 5 bases, the J end lost 10 bases, and 14 bases lay between the germline ends. The germline gives CDR1 MDHEN, CDR2 SYDVKM.

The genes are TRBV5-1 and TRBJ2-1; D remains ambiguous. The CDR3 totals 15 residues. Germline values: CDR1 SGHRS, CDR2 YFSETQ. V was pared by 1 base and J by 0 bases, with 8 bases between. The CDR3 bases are TGCGCCAGCAGCTTGCGGAGTAGCTCCTACAATGAGCAGTTCTTC. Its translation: CASSLRSSSYNEQFF.

CDR3 in amino acids: CASSRDYGYTF. The CDR3 DNA reads as TGTGCCAGCAGCCGGGACTATGGCTACACCTTC. J is TRBJ1-2 and V is TRBV12-3 or TRBV12-4, with D uncertain. V lost 6 bases, J lost 3 bases, and 5 bases lay in between. CDR3 length: 11 residues.

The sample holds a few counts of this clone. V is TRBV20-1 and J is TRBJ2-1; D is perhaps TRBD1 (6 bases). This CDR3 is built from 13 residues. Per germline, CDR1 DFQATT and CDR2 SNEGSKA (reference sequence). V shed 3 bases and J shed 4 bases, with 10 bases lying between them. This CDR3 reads CSASKQGYNEQFF. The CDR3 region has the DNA TGCAGTGCTAGTAAACAGGGATACAATGAGCAGTTCTTC.

The CDR3 sequence: CASSQGSRGSDTQYF. The CDR3, as DNA: TGTGCCAGCAGCCAAGGGTCCAGGGGATCAGATACGCAGTATTTT. The chain has TRBV3-1 (or the pseudogene TRBV3-2) and TRBJ2-3; D may be TRBD1 (6 bases). CDR1 and CDR2 (germline): LGHDT, YNNKEL (reference sequence). The V and J ends lost 1 base and 4 bases respectively, with 12 bases between them. The CDR3 is made up of 15 amino acids.

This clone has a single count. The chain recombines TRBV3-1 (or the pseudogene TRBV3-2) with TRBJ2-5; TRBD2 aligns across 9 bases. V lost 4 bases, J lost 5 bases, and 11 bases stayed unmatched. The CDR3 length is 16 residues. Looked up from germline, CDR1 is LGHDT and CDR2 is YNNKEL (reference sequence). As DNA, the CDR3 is TGTGCCAGCAGCCTCCACGGGGGCGGGGGGGCGGAGACCCAGTACTTC. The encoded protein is CASSLHGGGGAETQYF.

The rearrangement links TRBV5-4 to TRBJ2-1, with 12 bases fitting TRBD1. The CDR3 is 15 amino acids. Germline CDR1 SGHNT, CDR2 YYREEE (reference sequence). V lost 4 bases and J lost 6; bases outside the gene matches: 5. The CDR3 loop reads CASSPGQGAGNEQFF. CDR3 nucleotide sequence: TGTGCCAGCAGCCCGGGACAGGGGGCAGGCAATGAGCAGTTCTTC.